Each of the 32 T cell receptor beta chains below was sequenced from the same sample in a study of vaccination effects on CD4 cells after COVID-19. The data were produced by immunoSEQ multiplex PCR, yet TCRdb's version contains in-frame clones alone and is incomplete. The sample includes 75,000 to 100,000 clones, roughly 80% of them seen just once. Prior to sequencing, the ViraFEST assay stimulated PBMC with viral peptide pools, which expanded the antigen-specific CD4+ T cells. Around day 10 of culture, CD4+ T cells were separated out. Everyone in the study got two shots of either the BNT162b2 or mRNA-1273 vaccine. These receptors have no identified antigens. This material consisted of CD4+ T cells from PBMCs cultured with HCoV-OC43 spike peptides, taken after COVID-19 vaccination. Noted subset: HCoV-OC43 spike overlapping peptide pool stimulation. These receptors all stem from a human donor who received a COVID-19 vaccine.

This clone came up a few times. V is TRBV6-6 and J is TRBJ1-1; 7 bases are shared with TRBD1. V lost 0 bases, J lost 6 bases, and 1 base stayed unmatched. CDR1 and CDR2 (germline): MNHNY, SVGAGI (reference sequence). The CDR3 runs 13 residues. DNA of the CDR3: TGTGCCAGCAGTTACTCGGGACAGCCTGAAGCTTTCTTT. This gives the protein CASSYSGQPEAFF.

V and J are TRBV5-6 and TRBJ1-5, with D uncertain. Trimming took off 1 base at V and 5 bases at J, with 10 bases between the two ends. Germline V gene lookup returns CDR1 SGHDT and CDR2 YYEEEE. The CDR3 is 14 residues long. The CDR3 nucleotides read TGTGCCAGCAGCTTGACAGCGTTGGATCAGCCCCAGCATTTT. Amino acid sequence: CASSLTALDQPQHF.

The chain couples TRBV2 to TRBJ1-5; D gene uncertain. The V end was cut by 6 bases, the J end by 0 bases, with 6 bases between. The CDR3 totals 13 residues. Looked up from germline, CDR1 is SNHLY and CDR2 is FYNNEI. The CDR3 DNA sequence: TGTGCCAGCAGGGTTATTAGCAATCAGCCCCAGCATTTT. This translates into CASRVISNQPQHF.

The chain uses TRBV5-1 and TRBJ1-1; no firm D call. The CDR3 runs to 14 residues. Germline lookup yields CDR1 SGHRS and CDR2 YFSETQ. The ends were cut back, 0 bases at V and 0 bases at J, with 6 bases in the middle. The CDR3 DNA reads TGCGCCAGCAGCTTGGTGCCGATGAACACTGAAGCTTTCTTT. Translating it yields CASSLVPMNTEAFF.

This sequence joins TRBV7-2 and TRBJ2-1, with D uncertain. The V and J ends lost 1 base and 1 base respectively, with 11 bases between them. CDR3 length equals 16 residues. Per the germline V gene, CDR1 is SGHTA and CDR2 is FQGNSA. CDR3 loop: CASSLVTAISYNEQFF. As DNA, the CDR3 is TGTGCCAGCAGCTTAGTTACAGCCATATCCTACAATGAGCAGTTCTTC.

This chain joins TRBV14 and TRBJ2-5, with D unclear. V lost 2 bases and J lost 4, with 2 bases in between. Germline values: CDR1 SGHDN, CDR2 FVKESK. The CDR3 contains 11 residues. The CDR3 DNA is TGTGCCAGCAGCCAACTAGAGACCCAGTACTTC. Its protein product is CASSQLETQYF.

This sequence joins TRBV7-3 and TRBJ1-1; D remains unclear. The CDR3 spans 14 residues. Germline CDR1 and CDR2: SGHTA and FQGTGA. The germline V and J ends were trimmed by 1 base and 3 bases, with 9 bases remaining between them. The CDR3 spells CASSLIGGDTEAFF. The CDR3 coding sequence is TGTGCCAGCAGCTTAATAGGCGGGGACACTGAAGCTTTCTTT.

The rearrangement links TRBV3-1 (or the pseudogene TRBV3-2) to TRBJ2-3, with TRBD2 matching over 10 bases. V shed 4 bases, J shed 4 bases, and the junction held 5 bases outside the gene matches. This CDR3 comprises 15 residues. Germline V lookup: CDR1 LGHDT, CDR2 YNNKEL (reference sequence). The CDR3 bases are TGTGCCAGCAGCCTCCCGAGCGGGGGGGCAGATACGCAGTATTTT. Protein product: CASSLPSGGADTQYF.

The chain couples TRBV5-8 to TRBJ1-1, with 7 bases identical to TRBD1. The ends lost 0 bases at V and 2 bases at J; junction bases unmatched: 1. The V gene's germline CDR1 is SGHTS and CDR2 YDEGEE. This CDR3 spans 14 amino acids. The CDR3 is CASSLGDRNTEAFF. In DNA form, the CDR3 reads TGTGCCAGCAGCTTGGGGGACAGAAACACTGAAGCTTTCTTT.

V and J are TRBV30 and TRBJ2-1; a possible D gene is TRBD1 (5 bases). CDR3 length: 14 amino acids. Per germline, CDR1 GTSNPN and CDR2 SVGIG (reference sequence). Trimming pared 3 bases from V and 7 bases from J, leaving 16 bases between. The CDR3 DNA reads as TGTGCCTGGAGCCAGGGATCGCTGGGAAATGAGCAGTTCTTC. This gives the protein CAWSQGSLGNEQFF.

V and J are TRBV6-2 or TRBV6-3 and TRBJ1-2, with 9 bases identical to TRBD1. The V and J ends lost 5 bases and 2 bases, in that order; junction bases with no gene match: 6. Germline-derived CDR1 and CDR2 are MNHEY and SVGEGT. This CDR3 spans 15 amino acids. As DNA, the CDR3 is TGTGCCAGCAGTCGGGGACAGGGTGTAAACTATGGCTACACCTTC. Its translation is CASSRGQGVNYGYTF.

This chain joins TRBV2 and TRBJ1-4; no definite D call. The germline gives CDR1 SNHLY, CDR2 FYNNEI. The V end lost 6 bases, the J end lost 4 bases, and 15 bases lay between the germline ends. The CDR3 extends over 15 amino acids. CDR3: CASRDPTVINEKLFF. The CDR3 coding sequence is TGTGCCAGCAGGGACCCCACAGTGATTAATGAAAAACTGTTTTTT. The complete variable domain, with remaining parts taken from reference TRBV2 and TRBJ1-4, reads EPEVTQTPSHQVTQMGQEVILRCVPISNHLYFYWYRQILGQKVEFLVSFYNNEISEKSEIFDDQFSVERPDGSNFTLKIRSTKLEDSAMYFCASRDPTVINEKLFFGSGTQLSVL.

The chain combines TRBV6-4 with TRBJ1-1; no reliable D call. V gave up 3 bases and J gave up 3 bases, with 8 bases separating them. CDR1 and CDR2 (germline): MRHNA, SNTAGT. This CDR3 region has 13 residues. As DNA, the CDR3 is TGTGCCAGCAGTGAGAGAGTGGACACTGAAGCTTTCTTT. Amino acid sequence: CASSERVDTEAFF.

This clone appeared once. The gene calls are TRBV2 and TRBJ2-1, with D uncertain. This CDR3 spans 12 amino acids. The germline CDR1 and CDR2 sequences are SNHLY and FYNNEI. V was cut by 4 bases and J by 7 bases, with 8 bases left in between. For the CDR3, the DNA is TGTGCCAGCAGTGCCGAGAGGAATGAGCAGTTCTTC. It translates to CASSAERNEQFF. The full variable domain, with the rest looked up from reference TRBV2 and TRBJ2-1, is EPEVTQTPSHQVTQMGQEVILRCVPISNHLYFYWYRQILGQKVEFLVSFYNNEISEKSEIFDDQFSVERPDGSNFTLKIRSTKLEDSAMYFCASSAERNEQFFGPGTRLTVL.

This clone has only a few counts. V and J are TRBV6-2 or TRBV6-3 and TRBJ2-7, with 7 nucleotides matching TRBD1. The germline gives CDR1 MNHEY, CDR2 SVGEGT. CDR3 length: 14 amino acids. With V trimmed by 2 bases and J by 6 bases, 7 bases remained unmatched. The DNA for the CDR3 is TGTGCCAGCAGTTACGAGGGGGCGTTATCCGAGCAGTACGTC. It codes for CASSYEGALSEQYV.

The V gene is TRBV27, the J gene TRBJ2-5; no clear D gene. The CDR3 spans 13 residues. Trimming pared 5 bases from V and 0 bases from J, leaving 7 bases between. Per the germline V gene, CDR1 is MNHEY and CDR2 is SMNVEV (reference sequence). The CDR3 sequence is CASSPRYQETQYF. The CDR3 DNA is TGTGCCAGCAGTCCCCGGTACCAAGAGACCCAGTACTTC.

This chain links TRBV6-1 with TRBJ2-2, with D unresolved. The germline gives CDR1 MNHNS, CDR2 SASEGT. V was cut by 4 bases and J by 7 bases, with 22 bases left in between. This CDR3 comprises 17 residues. Here the CDR3 DNA reads TGTGCCAGCAGTGCGCCATTCTATGGCTCCGGCAGCGGGGAGCTGTTTTTT. It yields the protein CASSAPFYGSGSGELFF.

The J gene is TRBJ2-7, the V gene TRBV5-1; D not certain. This CDR3 is 13 amino acids long. Germline lookup yields CDR1 SGHRS and CDR2 YFSETQ. Trimming removed 0 bases at V and 3 bases at J, with 7 bases between. CDR3 sequence: CASSLGGYYEQYV. The DNA of the CDR3 is TGCGCCAGCAGCTTGGGGGGTTACTACGAGCAGTACGTC.

The chain couples TRBV27 to TRBJ1-6, with unresolved D. The CDR3 contains 12 residues. The V and J ends lost 8 bases and 7 bases respectively, with 9 bases between them. Germline V CDR1 and CDR2: MNHEY, SMNVEV (reference sequence). The CDR3: CASGAANSPLHF. CDR3 nucleotide sequence: TGTGCCAGCGGAGCAGCAAATTCACCCCTCCACTTT.

The V call is TRBV12-3 or TRBV12-4, the J call TRBJ1-6, with unresolved D. The CDR3 has 13 residues. V was pared by 2 bases and J by 7 bases, with 6 bases between. CDR3 amino acids: CASSLFNNSPLHF. CDR3 DNA: TGTGCCAGCAGTTTATTCAACAATTCACCCCTCCACTTT.

In nucleotides, the CDR3 is TGTGCCAGCAGTTACCTAGGACAGGGCAAAAATGAAAAACTGTTTTTT. Translating it yields CASSYLGQGKNEKLFF. The gene calls are TRBV6-5 and TRBJ1-4; 8 bases are shared with TRBD1. In germline, CDR1 is MNHEY, CDR2 SVGAGI. Trimming removed 2 bases from V and 5 bases from J; junction bases left unmatched: 7. The CDR3 has 16 residues.

V gene TRBV6-5 combines with J gene TRBJ2-2; D might be TRBD2 (5 bases). Germline V CDR1 and CDR2: MNHEY, SVGAGI. The CDR3 consists of 14 residues. The V and J ends lost 0 bases and 7 bases respectively, with 9 bases between them. CDR3 nucleotide sequence: TGTGCCAGCAGTTACTCTATTGGAGGCGGGGAGCTGTTTTTT. Protein product: CASSYSIGGGELFF.

DNA for the CDR3: TGTGCCAGCAGCTTGGAGGTGAACTATGGCTACACCTTC. Amino acids: CASSLEVNYGYTF. The chain has TRBV5-6 and TRBJ1-2, with D unclear. The CDR3 has 13 residues. Trimming took 0 bases from V and 2 from J, leaving 5 bases between them. CDR1 and CDR2 from the germline V gene are SGHDT and YYEEEE.

J is TRBJ1-2 and V is TRBV11-2, with D unclear. The CDR3 contains 13 residues. CDR1 and CDR2 from the germline V gene are SGHAT and FQNNGV. V dropped 5 bases and J dropped 8 bases, with 15 bases sitting between them. The CDR3 coding sequence is TGTGCCAGCAGCCCTATTAAGGAAGGGGGCTACACCTTC. Amino acid sequence: CASSPIKEGGYTF.

This clone was seen just once. V usage is TRBV4-1 and J usage is TRBJ2-1; 14 bases match TRBD2. CDR3 length equals 16 residues. J was trimmed by 6 bases and V by 4 bases; bases with no gene match: 5. In germline, CDR1 is MGHRA, CDR2 YSYEKL. CDR3 DNA: TGCGCCAGCAGCCCTTCGACTAGCGGGGGGGCCAATGAGCAGTTCTTC. It specifies CASSPSTSGGANEQFF.

The chain links TRBV4-3 to TRBJ2-7; D not resolved. CDR3 length: 13 residues. V lost 2 bases and J 3 bases, leaving 8 bases between the germline ends. Germline CDR1 is LGHNA and CDR2 is YSLEER. DNA of the CDR3: TGCGCCAGCAGCCAATATCCGGGCTACGAGCAGTACGTC. Its translation is CASSQYPGYEQYV.

The chain combines TRBV20-1 with TRBJ1-2, with D possibly being TRBD1 (6 bases). The CDR3 consists of 13 residues. Germline CDR1 DFQATT, CDR2 SNEGSKA (reference sequence). Trimming stripped 3 bases from V and 8 bases from J, with 16 bases between. The CDR3 bases are TGCAGTGCTAGTAGGCGGGGGCGAGACGGCTACACCTTC. Residues: CSASRRGRDGYTF.

The V gene is TRBV10-3, the J gene TRBJ2-2, with 9 bases fitting TRBD1. Germline-derived CDR1 and CDR2 are ENHRY and SYGVKD. The CDR3 is made up of 16 amino acids. Germline trimming cut 4 bases from V and 3 bases from J; bases unmatched to any gene: 6. CDR3 loop: CAISGGQGRDTGELFF. The CDR3 coding sequence is TGTGCCATCAGTGGAGGACAGGGGAGAGACACCGGGGAGCTGTTTTTT.

In its sample, this clone was seen once. The rearrangement joins TRBV2 to TRBJ2-2; 7 nucleotides line up with TRBD2. This CDR3 comprises 16 residues. V shed 6 bases and J 0 bases; nucleotides not matched to a gene: 7. CDR1 is SNHLY, CDR2 FYNNEI, per germline. Written as DNA, the CDR3 is TGTGCCAGCAGGGGCCCTAGCGGATCGAACACCGGGGAGCTGTTTTTT. This codes for CASRGPSGSNTGELFF.

The genes are TRBV3-1 (or the pseudogene TRBV3-2) and TRBJ1-1; maybe TRBD1 (5 bases). This CDR3 contains 15 residues. CDR1 LGHDT and CDR2 YNNKEL come from the germline V gene (reference sequence). Trimming left V 2 bases short and J 4 bases short, with 14 bases between. The CDR3 is CASSQFRASGTEAFF. CDR3 nucleotides: TGTGCCAGCAGCCAATTCAGGGCTTCGGGCACTGAAGCTTTCTTT.

The chain links TRBV5-1 to TRBJ1-3; 7 bases agree with TRBD1. The CDR3 contains 14 residues. Germline assignment: CDR1 SGHRS and CDR2 YFSETQ. The J segment lost 1 base and the V segment lost 4 bases, leaving 2 bases of the junction unmatched. CDR3 coding DNA: TGCGCCAGCAGCCAGGGGGTGTCTGGAAACACCATATATTTT. Encoded protein: CASSQGVSGNTIYF.

This clone was counted once. The rearrangement uses TRBV7-3 and TRBJ2-1; no definite D call. CDR1 and CDR2 (germline): SGHTA, FQGTGA. Trimming shortened V by 2 bases and J by 10 bases, and 9 bases separated the two germline ends. The CDR3 contains 12 residues. CDR3 region: CASSLYMGEQFF. In DNA, the CDR3 is TGTGCCAGCAGCTTATATATGGGGGAGCAGTTCTTC.